The next 13 T cell receptor beta chains were all read from a single sample in a study of T cells in Graves' hyperthyroidism and ophthalmopathy. Amplification of TCR beta CDR3 regions used RNA as the template. HTBI primers were the set used in a first-round RT-PCR of the TCR CDR3. TCRdb reprocessed the multiplex PCR reads via MiXCR and lists one record per CDR3 protein. The data contain approximately 610,000 distinct CDR3 sequences, around 17% of them singletons. Sequenced material: blood. The source is a woman between 18 and 30 years old with Graves' hyperthyroidism.

In its sample, this clonotype was seen many times. The J gene is TRBJ2-3, the V gene TRBV7-9; 7 bases are shared with TRBD1. The CDR3 totals 19 residues. Germline V gene sequence: CDR1 SEHNR, CDR2 FQNEAQ (reference sequence). The V and J ends lost 3 bases and 0 bases, in that order; junction bases with no gene match: 15. DNA for the CDR3: TGTGCCAGCAGCTTGAGGGGGCCGAAGAGCACCCGTAGCACAGATACGCAGTATTTT. This encodes CASSLRGPKSTRSTDTQYF.

This clonotype was seen at least ten times. This chain connects TRBV20-1 to TRBJ2-1, with 12 bases fitting TRBD2. Unmatched junction bases numbered 10, after V lost 3 bases and J lost 7 bases. The germline gives CDR1 DFQATT, CDR2 SNEGSKA (reference sequence). CDR3 size: 16 residues. Written as DNA, the CDR3 is TGCAGTGCTAGGGCCCTAGCGGGAGGGCCGAGAAATGAGCAGTTCTTC. Encoded protein: CSARALAGGPRNEQFF.

This chain uses TRBV19 with TRBJ2-1; D remains ambiguous. V was pared by 5 bases and J by 0 bases, with 14 bases between. Germline-derived CDR1 and CDR2 are LNHDA and SQIVND (reference sequence). The CDR3 loop spans 16 amino acids. CDR3 in amino acids: CASSRLPGNSYNEQFF. The CDR3 nucleotides are TGTGCCAGTAGTCGTCTGCCTGGCAACTCCTACAATGAGCAGTTCTTC.

This clonotype was recorded at least ten times. The CDR3 here is CASSFRSGTNHFYEQYF. Written as DNA, the CDR3 is TGTGCCAGCAGCTTTCGGTCCGGGACGAACCACTTCTACGAGCAGTACTTC. The chain carries TRBV7-8 and TRBJ2-7; D tentatively reads TRBD1 or TRBD2 (5 bases each). Trimming took 3 bases from V and 3 from J, leaving 21 bases between them. The CDR3 contains 17 residues. Germline assignment: CDR1 SGHVS and CDR2 FQNEAQ.

The table lists this clonotype with many counts. The CDR3 reads CASSLADSEAFF. DNA for the CDR3: TGTGCCAGCAGCTTAGCGGACAGCGAGGCTTTCTTT. V is TRBV7-9 and J is TRBJ1-1; possibly TRBD1 for D (6 bases). Germline V gene lookup returns CDR1 SEHNR and CDR2 FQNEAQ (reference sequence). The CDR3 length is 12 residues. With 0 bases removed from V and 11 bases from J, the gap between germline ends came to 10 bases.

This sequence joins TRBV4-1 and TRBJ2-1, with a tentative D call TRBD2 (5 bases). The ends were cut back, 1 base at V and 8 bases at J, with 18 bases in the middle. The CDR3 consists of 16 residues. CDR1 is MGHRA and CDR2 is YSYEKL in the germline V gene. The CDR3 reads CASSQGWGERRDEQFF. As DNA, the CDR3 is TGCGCCAGCAGCCAAGGGTGGGGAGAACGGCGGGATGAGCAGTTCTTC.

This clonotype was seen more than once but under ten times. The chain employs TRBV5-5 and TRBJ1-1, with D possibly matching TRBD1 (6 bases). Germline loops: CDR1 SGHKS, CDR2 YYEKEE (reference sequence). The V gene lost 4 bases and the J gene lost 0 bases, with 19 bases spanning the gap. CDR3 length: 17 amino acids. CDR3 sequence (DNA): TGTGCCAGCAGCCGGCGCAGGGGCCCCCTTATGAACACTGAAGCTTTCTTT. Amino acids: CASSRRRGPLMNTEAFF.

The rearrangement uses TRBV6-1 and TRBJ2-1; the match to TRBD2 covers 9 bases. V dropped 11 bases and J dropped 6; count of bases not matched to a gene: 5. The CDR3 contains 12 residues. Germline V gene lookup returns CDR1 MNHNS and CDR2 SASEGT. This chain's CDR3 is CASGLARNEQFF. The CDR3 region has the DNA TGTGCCTCCGGACTAGCGCGCAATGAGCAGTTCTTC.

The rearrangement joins TRBV24-1 to TRBJ2-1; no reliable D call. CDR3 length: 11 residues. The V end lost 6 bases, the J end lost 9 bases, and 8 bases lay between the germline ends. Germline CDR1 is KGHDR and CDR2 is SFDVKD. The CDR3 region is CATSFRSEQFF. CDR3 in DNA: TGTGCCACCAGTTTTAGGTCTGAGCAGTTCTTC.

V is TRBV7-9 and J is TRBJ1-1; the D is unclear. Germline V lookup: CDR1 SEHNR, CDR2 FQNEAQ (reference sequence). There are 10 residues in the CDR3. The V gene lost 5 bases and the J gene lost 11 bases, with 9 bases spanning the gap. The CDR3 loop is CASSALQAFF. The DNA for the CDR3 is TGTGCCAGCAGCGCCTTACAGGCTTTCTTT.

V and J are TRBV5-6 and TRBJ2-5, with D possibly being TRBD1 (5 bases). Germline V gives CDR1 SGHDT, CDR2 YYEEEE. This CDR3 spans 15 amino acids. V was shortened by 4 bases and J by 0 bases, with 13 bases between the two germline ends. The CDR3 nucleotides read TGTGCCAGCAGCGCGACGAGACAGAACCAAGAGACCCAGTACTTC. Amino acid sequence: CASSATRQNQETQYF.

To note about this clonotype: A much more abundant neighbour one base away suggests this may be a read error. This chain joins TRBV6-2 or TRBV6-3 and TRBJ2-7, with 10 bases fitting TRBD1. Germline lookup yields CDR1 MNHEY and CDR2 SVGEGT. J gave up 6 bases and V 0 bases, and 2 bases lay outside the gene matches. This CDR3 spans 14 amino acids. The CDR3 DNA reads as TGTGCCAGCAGTTACTCGACAGGGGGCTGCGAGCAGTACTTC. Its translation is CASSYSTGGCEQYF.

This clonotype was detected ten times or more. The chain is built from TRBV9 and TRBJ2-3; possibly TRBD2 for D (6 bases). Germline V gene data show CDR1 as SGDLS and CDR2 as YYNGEE. CDR3 length: 14 residues. V was cut by 0 bases and J by 3 bases, with 8 bases left in between. DNA of the CDR3: TGTGCCAGCAGCGTAGGGGGGGAAACAGATACGCAGTATTTT. It codes for CASSVGGETDTQYF.